The rows below give T cell receptor beta chains drawn from one sample of a study of early T cells in non-severe SARS-CoV-2 infection. TCRdb passed the 5' RACE reads through MiXCR, listing each CDR3 protein once. The repertoire holds thousands of distinct CDR3 sequences, around 4.8% seen once, with roughly 9.9% in the top ten. Material for sequencing was whole blood. These receptors originate from an adult who was a healthcare worker with PCR-confirmed SARS-CoV-2 infection or an uninfected control (not recorded which). Each CDR3 is given with its conserved first and last residue. The D gene is left open where the match is weak. Each size is once, few, many or a size class.

TRBJ2-3	many	TRBV7-8	TRBD1	TGTGCCAGCAGCCTGGGACAGGAGGGACATACGCAGTATTTT	CASSLGQEGHTQYF
TRBJ2-1	many	TRBV5-1	NA	TGCGCCAGCAGCCGAGGGGGTGAGCAGTTCTTC	CASSRGGEQFF
TRBJ2-4	many	TRBV28	NA	TGTGCCAGCAGTTTAGGGGGTATCGACATTCAGTACTTC	CASSLGGIDIQYF
TRBJ2-1	many	TRBV11-2	NA	TGTGCCAGCAGCTCCCCATGGACGGATGAGCAGTTCTTC	CASSSPWTDEQFF
TRBJ2-7	few	TRBV12-3/TRBV12-4	NA	TGTGCCAGCAGTCTAACCGGTTTTGGGAACGAGCAGTACTTC	CASSLTGFGNEQYF
TRBJ2-1	medium-sized	TRBV20-1	TRBD2	TGCAGTGCTTTTGCTAGCGGGAGGGCCTTTAATGAGCAGTTCTTC	CSAFASGRAFNEQFF
TRBJ2-1	medium-sized	TRBV19	NA	TGTGCCAGTAGTACCTCAGGGGCCAGGGAGCAGTTCTTC	CASSTSGAREQFF
TRBJ2-2	few	TRBV7-2	TRBD1	TGTGCCAGCAGCTTTGACAGGGGTTCCGGGGAGCTGTTTTTT	CASSFDRGSGELFF
TRBJ2-5	many	TRBV11-1	NA	TGTGCCAGCAGTAGCGGGACAGGGATCCAAGAGACCCAGTACTTC	CASSSGTGIQETQYF
TRBJ2-3	many	TRBV25-1	NA	TGTGCCAGCAGTCCCCGACCCCCCAGAGATACGCAGTATTTT	CASSPRPPRDTQYF
TRBJ2-3	medium-sized	TRBV19	TRBD1	TGTGCCAGTAGTTTCGGGACAGGGCTTGGCACAGATACGCAGTATTTT	CASSFGTGLGTDTQYF
TRBJ2-3	many	TRBV2	NA	TGTGCCAGCACTAGCGACACAGATACGCAGTATTTT	CASTSDTDTQYF
TRBJ2-3	many	TRBV6-1	NA	TGTGCCAGCAGTTCAAAGACAGGAATTTTAACAGATACGCAGTATTTT	CASSSKTGILTDTQYF
TRBJ2-1	medium-sized	TRBV30	TRBD2	TGTGCCTGGACGGGGGAGGGAGGGTACAATGAGCAGTTCTTC	CAWTGEGGYNEQFF